This T cell receptor beta chain was found in a study of T cells in Graves' hyperthyroidism and ophthalmopathy. On the study more broadly: Prior to any treatment, at the point of initial diagnosis, peripheral blood was collected.

This clonotype came up many times. As yet, its antigen is unknown. Study results and limitations: Blood shared most expanded thyroid clonotypes above 0.001. From stable hyperthyroidism, ophthalmopathy was set apart by a 13 V-J model. Model output signaled ophthalmopathy a median roughly 6.5 months ahead of onset.

The CDR3 regions of TCR beta were amplified from RNA transcripts. HTBI primers were used for first-round RT-PCR of the TCR CDR3. Using its own MiXCR run on the multiplex PCR reads, TCRdb lists one record per CDR3 protein. The table records 400,000 to 500,000 distinct CDR3 sequences, approximately 13% of them present only once. The sample comprised blood. The receptor was isolated from a woman aged 18-29 years with Graves' hyperthyroidism.

CDR3 nucleotide sequence: TGTGCCAGCAGCTTGTTTAGCGGGATCACCTACAATGAGCAGTTCTTC. Protein product: CASSLFSGITYNEQFF. The V call is TRBV7-9, the J call TRBJ2-1; TRBD2 matches 8 bases. The CDR3 loop spans 16 amino acids. The V and J ends lost 3 bases and 2 bases, in that order; junction bases with no gene match: 6. Looked up from germline, CDR1 is SEHNR and CDR2 is FQNEAQ (reference sequence).